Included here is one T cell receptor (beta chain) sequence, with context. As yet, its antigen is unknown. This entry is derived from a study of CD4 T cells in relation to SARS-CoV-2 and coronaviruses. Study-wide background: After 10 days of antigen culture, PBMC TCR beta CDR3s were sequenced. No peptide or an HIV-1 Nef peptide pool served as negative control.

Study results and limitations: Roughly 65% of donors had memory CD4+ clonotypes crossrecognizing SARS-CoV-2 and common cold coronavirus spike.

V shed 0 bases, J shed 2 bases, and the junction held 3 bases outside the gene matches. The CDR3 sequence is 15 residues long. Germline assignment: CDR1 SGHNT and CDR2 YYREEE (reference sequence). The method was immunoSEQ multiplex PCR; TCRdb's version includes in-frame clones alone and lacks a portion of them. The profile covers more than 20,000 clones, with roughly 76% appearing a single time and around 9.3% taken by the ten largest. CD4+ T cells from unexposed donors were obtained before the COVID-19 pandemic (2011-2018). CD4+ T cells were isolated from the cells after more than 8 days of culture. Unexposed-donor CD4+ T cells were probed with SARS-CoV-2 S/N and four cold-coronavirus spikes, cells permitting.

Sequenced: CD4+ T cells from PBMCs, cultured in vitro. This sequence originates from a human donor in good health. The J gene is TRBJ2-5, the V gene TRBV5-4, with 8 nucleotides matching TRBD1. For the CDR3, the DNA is TGTGCCAGCAGCTTGGGGACAGGGCGTCAAGAGACCCAGTACTTC. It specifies CASSLGTGRQETQYF.